The source of this T cell receptor beta chain is a study of blood T cell repertoires in COVID-19 (TCRdb year 2020). At the level of the whole study: Samples covering the acute and convalescent phases of COVID-19 were provided by collaborators in the United States, Italy and Spain. The material from the prospective study consisted of cDNA or gDNA derived from T cells, B-cell-depleted T cells, or PBMCs. Deeply sampled blood TCRbeta repertoires from subjects exposed to, actively infected with, or recovered from COVID-19 were included in the dataset. A freely available public database, intended as a resource for researchers studying the immune response to SARS-CoV-2, is where the repertoires were released. The samples were drawn from two sources: the first 160 participants of the ongoing ImmuneRACE study, and approximately 1,300 subjects contributed by 6 global collaborators. Sample metadata almost always included a de-identified subject ID, COVID-19 status, age in years and sex. Where available, HLA class I and class II types were obtained from metadata supplied by the sample provider rather than from assay-based typing.

TCRbeta CDR3 regions were amplified from genomic DNA using the immunoSEQ Assay, a bias-controlled multiplex PCR. The paper's data handling went like this. Nucleated cell counts per sample were estimated from amplification of reference gene primers within the assay. To quantify the absolute abundance of each unique TCRbeta CDR3 rearrangement, sequence reads were collapsed and filtered. Productive Simpson clonality was computed per sample as the square root of Simpson's diversity index over productive rearrangements. TCRdb took this table from immuneACCESS and kept in-frame rearrangements with V and J called. Such tables lack part of the clones; where checked against another copy, unresolved V genes explain under half of the gap, and the rest is unexplained. Clone size and the V and J calls come from that table; the DNA yielded D and trimming. The sample table lists 200,000 or so clones, roughly 79% of them with a count of one. Together, the top ten hold about 6.9% of the sample.

The paper as a whole reports these results and caveats: The quantity of clinical and demographic metadata differed by source and by participant and was supplied without curation.

A few counts support this clone. Which antigen it targets is not known. The record has no base qualities; no much larger clone is one base away. Relative to germline, V is missing 3 bases and J is missing 4 bases, with 5 bases of the junction outside any gene match. According to the germline V gene (reference sequence), CDR1 reads SGHNT and CDR2 reads YYREEE. The CDR3 covers 16 residues, taking in both the cysteine and the phenylalanine. This entry keeps only the CDR3 DNA: 48 bases, framed from base 1. Collaborating institutions collected whole blood in K2EDTA tubes following their own protocols. Collaborator samples were shipped for TCRbeta analysis as frozen whole blood, isolated PBMCs, or DNA extracted from either sample type.

Here the chain combines TRBV5-4 and TRBJ2-3; 13 central nucleotides agree with TRBD2. The clonotype comes from a human donor with acute or convalescent COVID-19. The donor label of this sample is uncertain. Sequenced sample: peripheral blood. The sequence in DNA is TGTGCCAGCAGCTCCGGGACTAGCGGGATCGCAGATACGCAGTATTTT. The encoded protein is CASSSGTSGIADTQYF.